Listed here are 18 T cell receptor beta chains from one sample, sequenced in a study of patients and donors after allogeneic stem cell transplantation. TCRdb processed the RT-PCR reads anew with MiXCR; each CDR3 protein has one entry. The sample consists of about a million distinct CDR3 sequences, more than 15% of them appearing once. The material sequenced was blood, either unsorted or a sorted T cell fraction (not recorded which). Receptors originate from a human donor who was either an allogeneic HSCT recipient or a stem cell or donor lymphocyte infusion donor (not recorded which). It is not recorded whose cells these are; they may come from a transplant donor.

The genes are TRBV29-1 and TRBJ1-5; D uncertain. Germline-derived CDR1 and CDR2 are SQVTM and ANQGSEA. CDR3 length: 14 amino acids. V dropped 4 bases and J dropped 0 bases, with 10 bases sitting between them. DNA for the CDR3: TGCAGCGTTGTCTTTACCGATAGCAATCAGCCCCAGCATTTT. Its protein product is CSVVFTDSNQPQHF.

This clonotype was observed a few times. The chain uses TRBV29-1 and TRBJ1-4, with D maybe TRBD1 (6 bases). The length of the CDR3 is 13 residues. V gave up 3 bases and J gave up 7 bases, with 12 bases separating them. Germline assignment: CDR1 SQVTM and CDR2 ANQGSEA. The chain's CDR3 is CSVERGRGEKLFF. In DNA form, the CDR3 reads TGCAGCGTTGAGCGGGGGCGCGGTGAAAAACTGTTTTTT. Full variable domain (remainder filled in from reference TRBV29-1 and TRBJ1-4): SAVISQKPSRDICQRGTSLTIQCQVDSQVTMMFWYRQQPGQSLTLIATANQGSEATYESGFVIDKFPISRPNLTFSTLTVSNMSPEDSSIYLCSVERGRGEKLFFGSGTQLSVL.

The chain employs TRBV23-1 and TRBJ1-5; D is unclear. TRBV23-1 has ORF status, its function being uncertain. Trimming took 6 bases from V and 3 from J, leaving 12 bases between them. The CDR3 loop spans 14 amino acids. The CDR3 bases are TGCGCCAGCAGCCCCCCTCTGTACAATCAGCCCCAGCATTTT. This translates into CASSPPLYNQPQHF.

This clonotype was found a few times. The rearrangement joins TRBV15 to TRBJ1-3; D is unclear. CDR1 and CDR2 from the germline V gene are LNHNV and YYDKDF (reference sequence). Trimming stripped 0 bases from V and 10 bases from J, with 22 bases between. The CDR3 runs 17 residues. CDR3 DNA: TGTGCCACCAGCAGAGACCCAATGGGGTCCGAGAAGGGTACCATATATTTT. Residues: CATSRDPMGSEKGTIYF.

The rearrangement joins TRBV12-3 or TRBV12-4 to TRBJ2-3, with 7 bases that match TRBD2. The junction had 8 bases not matched to a gene; V was cut back by 6 bases and J by 2 bases. CDR3 length: 15 amino acids. In nucleotides, the CDR3 is TGTGCCAGCAGCCCCTGGACTAGTCTCACAGATACGCAGTATTTT. Translated, it gives CASSPWTSLTDTQYF.

This clonotype was seen a handful of times. V and J are TRBV3-1 and TRBJ2-5, with 12 bases that match TRBD2. V gave up 2 bases and J gave up 0 bases; unmatched junction bases: 7. From germline, CDR1 is LGHDT and CDR2 YNNKEL (reference sequence). The CDR3 contains 18 residues. CDR3 nucleotides: TGTGCCAGCAGCCAACTAGCGGGAGGGCCTCTAGACCAAGAGACCCAGTACTTC. This encodes CASSQLAGGPLDQETQYF.

Only one count was recorded for this clonotype. The chain employs TRBV27 and TRBJ2-7; 10 bases agree with TRBD1. The germline V gene encodes CDR1 MNHEY and CDR2 SMNVEV (reference sequence). The CDR3 extends over 13 amino acids. V shed 2 bases, J shed 12 bases, and the junction held 7 bases outside the gene matches. In DNA, the CDR3 is TGTGCCAGCAGTTTAATTAAGGGACAGGGGTGGTACTTC. It yields the protein CASSLIKGQGWYF.

This clonotype was observed a handful of times. V and J are TRBV7-3 and TRBJ1-2; D possibly corresponds to TRBD1 (6 bases). CDR1 is SGHTA, CDR2 FQGTGA, per germline. This CDR3 is built from 13 residues. Between the trimmed V and J ends, which lost 5 bases and 6 bases, there was a span of 13 bases. The CDR3 loop reads CASSPRGGHGYTF. Written as DNA, the CDR3 is TGTGCCAGCAGCCCCCGGGGGGGCCATGGCTACACCTTC.

This clonotype showed up just a few times. The J gene is TRBJ2-1, the V gene TRBV7-9; 11 bases align to TRBD2. Germline CDR1 is SEHNR and CDR2 is FQNEAQ (reference sequence). V shed 7 bases, J shed 6 bases, and the junction held 14 bases outside the gene matches. This CDR3 region has 17 residues. CDR3 sequence reads: CASTPTSGSAPGNEQFF. CDR3 nucleotide sequence: TGTGCCAGCACCCCTACTAGCGGGAGTGCCCCCGGCAATGAGCAGTTCTTC.

This clonotype has a handful of counts. CDR3 region: CAISEWGAFF. The CDR3 DNA follows: TGTGCCATCAGTGAGTGGGGAGCTTTCTTT. This sequence joins TRBV10-3 and TRBJ1-1; D is unclear. Between the trimmed V and J ends, which lost 1 base and 10 bases, there was a span of 4 bases. The CDR3 has 10 amino acids. Germline V gene lookup returns CDR1 ENHRY and CDR2 SYGVKD.

The V gene is TRBV5-6, the J gene TRBJ2-1; 8 bases line up with TRBD2. Looked up from germline, CDR1 is SGHDT and CDR2 is YYEEEE. This CDR3 is built from 17 residues. V lost 2 bases, J lost 3 bases, and 10 bases stayed unmatched. DNA of the CDR3: TGTGCCAGCAGCTTCTCCCGGGGCGGGGGGCACTACAATGAGCAGTTCTTC. It yields the protein CASSFSRGGGHYNEQFF.

This clonotype occurred a few times. The CDR3 spells CASSLISGGQRPSTDTQYF. Here the CDR3 DNA reads TGTGCCAGCAGTTTAATATCTGGTGGACAGCGCCCTAGCACAGATACGCAGTATTTT. The gene calls are TRBV12-3 or TRBV12-4 and TRBJ2-3, with D perhaps matching TRBD1 (6 bases). The V and J ends lost 2 bases and 0 bases respectively, with 21 bases between them. The CDR3 sequence is 19 residues long.

This clonotype has ten or more counts. This chain uses TRBV5-1 with TRBJ2-7; D gene ambiguous. The CDR3 spans 15 residues. Deletions cut 3 bases from V and 3 bases from J, with 16 bases between. Per germline, CDR1 SGHRS and CDR2 YFSETQ. The DNA for the CDR3 is TGCGCCAGCAGCTGGAGAGCTGAACCAGGCTACGAGCAGTACTTC. Encoded protein: CASSWRAEPGYEQYF. The full variable domain, its missing parts supplied by reference TRBV5-1 and TRBJ2-7, is KAGVTQTPRYLIKTRGQQVTLSCSPISGHRSVSWYQQTPGQGLQFLFEYFSETQRNKGNFPGRFSGRQFSNSRSEMNVSTLELGDSALYLCASSWRAEPGYEQYFGPGTRLTVT.

The chain joins TRBV4-3 to TRBJ2-1; D unresolved. Germline V gives CDR1 LGHNA, CDR2 YSLEER. The CDR3 has 14 residues. V gave up 0 bases and J gave up 8 bases, with 11 bases separating them. The CDR3 region is CASSQDRMSDEQFF. In DNA form, the CDR3 reads TGCGCCAGCAGCCAAGATAGGATGAGCGATGAGCAGTTCTTC.

A few counts support this clonotype. The V and J genes are TRBV5-1 and TRBJ1-3; D is unresolved. This CDR3 has 17 residues. CDR1 SGHRS and CDR2 YFSETQ come from the germline V gene. Trimming removed 0 bases at V and 5 bases at J, with 18 bases between. CDR3 sequence reads: CASSLGLIMGERNTIYF. The CDR3 DNA follows: TGCGCCAGCAGCTTGGGGTTGATCATGGGAGAACGAAACACCATATATTTT.

Here the CDR3 reads CASSQEGGPAGELFF. The CDR3 nucleotides read TGTGCCAGCAGCCAAGAAGGGGGGCCCGCCGGGGAGCTGTTTTTT. The gene calls are TRBV4-2 and TRBJ2-2; D tentatively reads TRBD1 or TRBD2 (6 bases each). The V gene lost 0 bases and the J gene lost 6 bases, with 11 bases spanning the gap. This CDR3 region has 15 residues. CDR1 is LGHNA and CDR2 is YNFKEQ in the germline V gene.

This clonotype was counted many times. This sequence joins TRBV2 and TRBJ1-5; D is unclear. The CDR3 totals 14 residues. V lost 4 bases to trimming and J lost 0 bases, with 7 bases between them. Germline values: CDR1 SNHLY, CDR2 FYNNEI. CDR3 coding DNA: TGTGCCAGCAGTGGGGGTTATAGCAATCAGCCCCAGCATTTT. As protein: CASSGGYSNQPQHF.

This clonotype was detected ten times or more. The chain recombines TRBV12-3 or TRBV12-4 with TRBJ1-2; 7 bases line up with TRBD1. V lost 4 bases, J lost 5 bases, and 10 bases stayed unmatched. CDR3 length equals 15 residues. CDR3 nucleotides: TGTGCCAGCAGTTACTCCTTGGGACAGAAATATGGCTACACCTTC. It codes for CASSYSLGQKYGYTF.